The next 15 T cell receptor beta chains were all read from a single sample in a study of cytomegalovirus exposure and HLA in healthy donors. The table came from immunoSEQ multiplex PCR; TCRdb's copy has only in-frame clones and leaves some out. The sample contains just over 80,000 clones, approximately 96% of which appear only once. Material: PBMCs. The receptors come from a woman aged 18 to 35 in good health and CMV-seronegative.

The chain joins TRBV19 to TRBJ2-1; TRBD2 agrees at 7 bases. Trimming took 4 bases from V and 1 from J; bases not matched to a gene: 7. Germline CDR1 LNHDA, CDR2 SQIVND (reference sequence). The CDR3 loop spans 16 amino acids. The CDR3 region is CASSSLAGMSYNEQFF. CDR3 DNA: TGTGCCAGTAGTAGTTTAGCGGGTATGTCCTACAATGAGCAGTTCTTC. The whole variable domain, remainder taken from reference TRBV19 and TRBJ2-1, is DGGITQSPKYLFRKEGQNVTLSCEQNLNHDAMYWYRQDPGQGLRLIYYSQIVNDFQKGDIAEGYSVSREKKESFPLTVTSAQKNPTAFYLCASSSLAGMSYNEQFFGPGTRLTVL.

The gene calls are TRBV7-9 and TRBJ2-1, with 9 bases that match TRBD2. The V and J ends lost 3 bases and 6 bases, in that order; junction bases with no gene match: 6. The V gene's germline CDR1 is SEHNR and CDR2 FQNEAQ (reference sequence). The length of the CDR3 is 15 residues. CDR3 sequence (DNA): TGTGCCAGCAGCTTTGTAGCGGGAGTTCCCAATGAGCAGTTCTTC. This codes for CASSFVAGVPNEQFF.

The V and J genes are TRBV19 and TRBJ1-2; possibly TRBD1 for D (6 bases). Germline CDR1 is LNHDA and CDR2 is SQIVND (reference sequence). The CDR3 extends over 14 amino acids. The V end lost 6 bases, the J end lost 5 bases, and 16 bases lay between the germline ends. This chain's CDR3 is CASSSHGQRYGYTF. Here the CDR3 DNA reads TGTGCCAGTAGCTCACACGGACAGAGGTATGGCTACACCTTC.

The CDR3, as DNA: TGTGCTAGTGGTTTGGGGCTAGCGGGAGCGGAGGAGACCCAGTACTTC. Its protein is CASGLGLAGAEETQYF. This sequence joins TRBV12-5 and TRBJ2-5; 10 bases map to TRBD2. J was trimmed by 5 bases and V by 1 base; bases with no gene match: 7. The germline gives CDR1 LGHNT, CDR2 FRNRAP. The CDR3 sequence is 16 residues long.

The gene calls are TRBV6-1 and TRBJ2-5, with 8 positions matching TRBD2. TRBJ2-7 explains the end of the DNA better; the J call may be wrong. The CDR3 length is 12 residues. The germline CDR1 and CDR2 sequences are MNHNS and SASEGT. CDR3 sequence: CASGLARDEQYF. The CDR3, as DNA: TGTGCCAGCGGACTAGCCAGGGACGAGCAGTACTTC.

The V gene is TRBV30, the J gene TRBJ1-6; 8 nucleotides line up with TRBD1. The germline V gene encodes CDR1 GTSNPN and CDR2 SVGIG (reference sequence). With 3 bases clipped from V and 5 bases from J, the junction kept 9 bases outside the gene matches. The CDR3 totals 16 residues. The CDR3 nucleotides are TGTGCCTGGAGAACCGGGACAGGCCTTAATAATTCACCCCTCCACTTT. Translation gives CAWRTGTGLNNSPLHF.

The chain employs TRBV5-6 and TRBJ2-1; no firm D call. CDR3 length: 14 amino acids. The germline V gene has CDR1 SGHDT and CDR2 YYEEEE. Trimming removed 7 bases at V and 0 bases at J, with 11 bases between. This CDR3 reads CASGSGNSYNEQFF. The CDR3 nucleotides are TGTGCCAGCGGGTCGGGTAACTCCTACAATGAGCAGTTCTTC.

The CDR3 reads CASSYRLALLDYEQYF. The CDR3 coding sequence is TGTGCCAGCAGCTACCGACTAGCGCTTCTAGACTACGAGCAGTACTTC. The chain couples TRBV11-1 to TRBJ2-7; 8 nucleotides agree with TRBD2. From germline, CDR1 is SGHAT and CDR2 FQDESV (reference sequence). J gave up 3 bases and V 4 bases, and 11 bases lay outside the gene matches. CDR3 length equals 16 residues. Combining the CDR3 with reference TRBV11-1 and TRBJ2-7 gives the whole variable domain EAEVAQSPRYKITEKSQAVAFWCDPISGHATLYWYRQILGQGPELLVQFQDESVVDDSQLPKDRFSAERLKGVDSTLKIQPAELGDSAMYLCASSYRLALLDYEQYFGPGTRLTVT.

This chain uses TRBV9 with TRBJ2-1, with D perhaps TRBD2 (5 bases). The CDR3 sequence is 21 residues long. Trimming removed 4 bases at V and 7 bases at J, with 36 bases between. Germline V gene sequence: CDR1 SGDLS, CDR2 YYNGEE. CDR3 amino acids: CASSLRWWVQTNTRERNEQFF. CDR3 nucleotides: TGTGCCAGCAGCCTCCGGTGGTGGGTGCAGACCAATACCCGGGAAAGGAATGAGCAGTTCTTC.

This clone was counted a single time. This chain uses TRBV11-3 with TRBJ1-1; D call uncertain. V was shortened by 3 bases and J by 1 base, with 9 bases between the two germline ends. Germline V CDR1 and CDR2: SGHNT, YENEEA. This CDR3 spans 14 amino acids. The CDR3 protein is CASSFAGSNTEAFF. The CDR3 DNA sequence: TGTGCCAGCAGCTTCGCAGGATCGAACACTGAAGCTTTCTTT.

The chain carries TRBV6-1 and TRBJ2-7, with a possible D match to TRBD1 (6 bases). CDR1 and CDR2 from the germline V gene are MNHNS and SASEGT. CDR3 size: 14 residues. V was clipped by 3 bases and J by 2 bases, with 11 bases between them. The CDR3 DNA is TGTGCCAGCAGTGATACAGGGTATACCTACGAGCAGTACTTC. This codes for CASSDTGYTYEQYF.

This CDR3 reads CASTDRGGYTF. CDR3 coding DNA: TGTGCCAGCACCGACAGGGGAGGCTACACCTTC. The gene calls are TRBV7-9 and TRBJ1-2, with 8 bases identical to TRBD1. Germline V lookup: CDR1 SEHNR, CDR2 FQNEAQ (reference sequence). Germline trimming cut 7 bases from V and 8 bases from J; bases unmatched to any gene: 3. The CDR3 runs to 11 residues.

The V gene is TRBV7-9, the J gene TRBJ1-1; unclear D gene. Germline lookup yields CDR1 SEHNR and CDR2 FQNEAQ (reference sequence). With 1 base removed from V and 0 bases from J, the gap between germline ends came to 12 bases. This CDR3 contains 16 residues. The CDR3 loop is CASSLVGASLNTEAFF. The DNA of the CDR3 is TGTGCCAGCAGCTTAGTCGGAGCATCACTGAACACTGAAGCTTTCTTT.

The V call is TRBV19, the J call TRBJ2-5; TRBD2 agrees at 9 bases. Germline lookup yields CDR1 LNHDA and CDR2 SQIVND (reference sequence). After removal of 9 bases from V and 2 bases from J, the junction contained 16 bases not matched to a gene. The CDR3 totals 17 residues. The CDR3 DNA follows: TGTGCCAGCCCGGGACTAGCTGGAGATGGGGTTCAAGAGACCCAGTACTTC. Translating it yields CASPGLAGDGVQETQYF.

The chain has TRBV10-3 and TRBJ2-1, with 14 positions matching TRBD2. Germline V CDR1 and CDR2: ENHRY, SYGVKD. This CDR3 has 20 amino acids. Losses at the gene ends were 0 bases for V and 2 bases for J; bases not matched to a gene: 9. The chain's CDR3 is CAISESSPGLAGDTYNEQFF. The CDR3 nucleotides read TGTGCCATCAGTGAGTCTTCTCCGGGACTAGCGGGAGACACCTACAATGAGCAGTTCTTC.